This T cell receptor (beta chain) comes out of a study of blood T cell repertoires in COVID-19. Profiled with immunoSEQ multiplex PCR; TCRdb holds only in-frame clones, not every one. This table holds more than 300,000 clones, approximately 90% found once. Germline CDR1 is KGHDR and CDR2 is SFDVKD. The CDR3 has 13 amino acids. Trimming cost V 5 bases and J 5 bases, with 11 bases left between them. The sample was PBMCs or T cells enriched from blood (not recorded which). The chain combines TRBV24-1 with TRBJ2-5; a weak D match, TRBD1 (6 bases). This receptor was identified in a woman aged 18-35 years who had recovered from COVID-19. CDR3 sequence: CATSARGYETQYF. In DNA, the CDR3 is TGTGCCACCAGTGCCAGGGGTTATGAGACCCAGTACTTC.